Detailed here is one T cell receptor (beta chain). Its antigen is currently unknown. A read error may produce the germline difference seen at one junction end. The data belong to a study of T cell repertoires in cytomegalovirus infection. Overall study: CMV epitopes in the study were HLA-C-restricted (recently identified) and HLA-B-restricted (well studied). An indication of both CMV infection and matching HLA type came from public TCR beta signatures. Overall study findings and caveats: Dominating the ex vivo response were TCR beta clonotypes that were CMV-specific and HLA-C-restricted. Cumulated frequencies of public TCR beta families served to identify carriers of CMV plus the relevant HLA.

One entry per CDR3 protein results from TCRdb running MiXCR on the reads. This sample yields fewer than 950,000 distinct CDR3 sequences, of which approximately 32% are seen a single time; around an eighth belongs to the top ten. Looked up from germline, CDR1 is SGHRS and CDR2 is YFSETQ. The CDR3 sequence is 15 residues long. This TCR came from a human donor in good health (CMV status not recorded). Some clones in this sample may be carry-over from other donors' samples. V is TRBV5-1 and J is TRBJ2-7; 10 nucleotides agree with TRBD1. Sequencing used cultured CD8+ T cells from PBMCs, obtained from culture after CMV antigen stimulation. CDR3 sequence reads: CANSWGDRGVYEQYF. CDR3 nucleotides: TGCGCCAACAGCTGGGGGGACAGGGGAGTCTACGAGCAGTACTTC. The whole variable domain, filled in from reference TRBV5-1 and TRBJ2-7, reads KAGVTQTPRYLIKTRGQQVTLSCSPISGHRSVSWYQQTPGQGLQFLFEYFSETQRNKGNFPGRFSGRQFSNSRSEMNVSTLELGDSALYLCANSWGDRGVYEQYFGPGTRLTVT.